This passage covers 30 T cell receptor beta chains from one sample sequenced in a study of cytomegalovirus exposure and HLA in healthy donors. The PCR made use of 60 Vbeta and 13 Jbeta primers. Profiled with immunoSEQ multiplex PCR; TCRdb holds only in-frame clones, not every one. The data hold about 140,000 clones, with about two thirds observed a single time. Material: PBMCs. Receptor source: a man aged 25-45 years in good health and CMV-seropositive.

This sequence joins TRBV11-3 and TRBJ2-3, with TRBD2 matching over 8 bases. This CDR3 is built from 16 residues. Losses at the gene ends were 1 base for V and 1 base for J; bases not matched to a gene: 4. Germline V CDR1 and CDR2: SGHNT, YENEEA. The chain's CDR3 is CASSLGQRERTDTQYF. CDR3 bases: TGTGCCAGCAGCTTAGGCCAGCGGGAGCGCACAGATACGCAGTATTTT. The complete variable domain, with remaining parts taken from reference TRBV11-3 and TRBJ2-3, reads EAGVVQSPRYKIIEKKQPVAFWCNPISGHNTLYWYLQNLGQGPELLIRYENEEAVDDSQLPKDRFSAERLKGVDSTLKIQPAELGDSAVYLCASSLGQRERTDTQYFGPGTRLTVL.

This clone occurred once. The CDR3 bases are TGTGCCAGCACTACACCGGGACAGGGGAATGAAAAACTGTTTTTT. Protein sequence: CASTTPGQGNEKLFF. This chain joins TRBV2 and TRBJ1-4; 10 nucleotides line up with TRBD1. The CDR3 consists of 15 residues. CDR1 and CDR2 (germline): SNHLY, FYNNEI. V dropped 7 bases and J dropped 5; count of bases not matched to a gene: 7.

This chain connects TRBV19 to TRBJ1-2; D is perhaps TRBD1 (6 bases). The germline V and J ends were trimmed by 10 bases and 6 bases, with 21 bases remaining between them. This CDR3 is built from 14 residues. Germline CDR1 and CDR2: LNHDA and SQIVND (reference sequence). Here the CDR3 DNA reads TGTGCCATTCGGACAGCCGGGACGCCTGATGGCTACACCTTC. Its translation: CAIRTAGTPDGYTF.

V and J are TRBV29-1 and TRBJ2-2; 7 nucleotides align to TRBD2. Germline V lookup: CDR1 SQVTM, CDR2 ANQGSEA. J gave up 4 bases and V 7 bases, and 6 bases lay outside the gene matches. The CDR3 runs 13 residues. The CDR3 region has the DNA TGCAGCGCCGGGAGGCCGGGCACCGGGGAGCTGTTTTTT. Translating gives CSAGRPGTGELFF.

This clone was counted between two and nine times. The CDR3 here is CASSWNQGTGELFF. As DNA, the CDR3 is TGCGCCAGCAGCTGGAACCAGGGCACCGGGGAGCTGTTTTTT. The V and J genes are TRBV5-1 and TRBJ2-2; possibly TRBD1 for D (5 bases). The V gene's germline CDR1 is SGHRS and CDR2 YFSETQ. The CDR3 contains 14 residues. The germline V and J ends were trimmed by 3 bases and 4 bases, with 10 bases remaining between them.

The CDR3 spells CASSLAKGGGEQFF. The CDR3 region has the DNA TGTGCCAGCAGCTTAGCGAAGGGGGGGGGAGAGCAGTTCTTC. This chain joins TRBV11-1 and TRBJ2-1, with a weak D call TRBD2 (7 bases). Germline CDR1 and CDR2: SGHAT and FQDESV (reference sequence). The length of the CDR3 is 14 residues. V gave up 0 bases and J gave up 10 bases, with 13 bases separating them. Full variable domain (outside the CDR3, taken from reference TRBV11-1 and TRBJ2-1): EAEVAQSPRYKITEKSQAVAFWCDPISGHATLYWYRQILGQGPELLVQFQDESVVDDSQLPKDRFSAERLKGVDSTLKIQPAELGDSAMYLCASSLAKGGGEQFFGPGTRLTVL.

This clone was picked up a small number of times. The chain is built from TRBV11-2 and TRBJ2-3; tentative D call: TRBD2 (5 bases). Germline V CDR1 and CDR2: SGHAT, FQNNGV. This CDR3 region has 15 residues. V was clipped by 2 bases and J by 4 bases, with 13 bases between them. In DNA form, the CDR3 reads TGTGCCAGCAGCTTATCGGACTGGAACCCAGATACGCAGTATTTT. It is translated as CASSLSDWNPDTQYF.

Worth noting for this clone: Other DNA sequences of this sample code for an identical CDR3. This chain connects TRBV7-9 to TRBJ2-7; D is unresolved. The V gene's germline CDR1 is SEHNR and CDR2 FQNEAQ (reference sequence). V lost 5 bases, J lost 4 bases, and 9 bases lay in between. The CDR3 length is 12 residues. The chain's CDR3 is CASSPPSYEQYF. CDR3 nucleotides: TGTGCCAGCAGCCCACCTAGTTACGAGCAGTACTTC.

This clone has only a few counts. The CDR3: CASRTSGLTDTQYF. The DNA for the CDR3 is TGTGCCAGTAGGACTAGCGGTCTCACAGATACGCAGTATTTT. The chain uses TRBV11-2 and TRBJ2-3; 10 nucleotides agree with TRBD2. This CDR3 contains 14 residues. V trimming: 9 bases; J trimming: 2 bases; junction bases outside the gene matches: 5. Germline assignment: CDR1 SGHAT and CDR2 FQNNGV.

This clone showed up just a few times. V gene TRBV19 combines with J gene TRBJ2-7; unclear D gene. Germline CDR1 and CDR2: LNHDA and SQIVND (reference sequence). The CDR3 spans 13 residues. V was pared by 5 bases and J by 0 bases, with 8 bases between. CDR3 in amino acids: CASSWPNSYEQYF. The DNA of the CDR3 is TGTGCCAGTAGTTGGCCAAACTCCTACGAGCAGTACTTC. Full variable domain (missing parts from reference TRBV19 and TRBJ2-7): DGGITQSPKYLFRKEGQNVTLSCEQNLNHDAMYWYRQDPGQGLRLIYYSQIVNDFQKGDIAEGYSVSREKKESFPLTVTSAQKNPTAFYLCASSWPNSYEQYFGPGTRLTVT.

The rearrangement links TRBV9 to TRBJ2-1; the match to TRBD2 covers 10 bases. The V and J ends lost 1 base and 4 bases, in that order; junction bases with no gene match: 2. Germline-derived CDR1 and CDR2 are SGDLS and YYNGEE. This CDR3 region has 15 residues. CDR3 in amino acids: CASSVTSGTYNEQFF. The CDR3 DNA reads TGTGCCAGCAGCGTAACTAGCGGGACTTACAATGAGCAGTTCTTC.

The V call is TRBV27, the J call TRBJ2-3; 8 bases are shared with TRBD2. CDR1 and CDR2 from the germline V gene are MNHEY and SMNVEV (reference sequence). J lost 5 bases, V lost 7 bases, and 14 bases had no gene match. The CDR3 length is 16 residues. The CDR3 protein is CASKFASGWLGDTQYF. The CDR3 DNA reads as TGTGCCAGCAAGTTTGCTAGCGGGTGGTTGGGAGATACGCAGTATTTT.

V and J are TRBV5-1 and TRBJ2-1; the match to TRBD2 covers 10 bases. Germline values: CDR1 SGHRS, CDR2 YFSETQ. V was clipped by 4 bases and J by 4 bases; unmatched bases: 8. The CDR3 is 16 residues long. CDR3 coding DNA: TGCGCCAGCAGCCGACCAAAGCGGGAGGGATACAATGAGCAGTTCTTC. Protein product: CASSRPKREGYNEQFF.

This clone was seen a single time. The chain uses TRBV6-5 and TRBJ2-2; TRBD2 might be the D (6 bases). Deletions cut 0 bases from V and 6 bases from J, with 14 bases between. CDR1 and CDR2 (germline): MNHEY, SVGAGI. The CDR3 consists of 16 residues. CDR3 nucleotide sequence: TGTGCCAGCAGTTACTCTGGGCGGGAAACGTCCGGGGAGCTGTTTTTT. Protein sequence: CASSYSGRETSGELFF.

This clone appeared a single time. This chain links TRBV23-1 with TRBJ1-5; D is perhaps TRBD1 (5 bases). TRBV23-1 is designated an ORF whose function remains uncertain. This CDR3 contains 15 residues. V shed 2 bases and J shed 5 bases, with 13 bases lying between them. CDR3 region: CASSQGARAYQPQHF. The CDR3 bases are TGCGCCAGCAGTCAAGGGGCACGGGCGTATCAGCCCCAGCATTTT.

This chain links TRBV7-3 with TRBJ2-3; TRBD2 is a possible D gene (6 bases). Germline V gives CDR1 SGHTA, CDR2 FQGTGA. V was clipped by 2 bases and J by 14 bases, with 17 bases between them. CDR3 length: 13 residues. The CDR3 bases are TGTGCCAGCAGCTTAGGAGGGGCGGGATTGGTGTATTTT. Amino acid sequence: CASSLGGAGLVYF.

The chain employs TRBV6-6 and TRBJ2-5; TRBD1 agrees at 10 bases. The CDR3 is 13 amino acids. The germline CDR1 and CDR2 sequences are MNHNY and SVGAGI (reference sequence). V shed 8 bases and J 5 bases; nucleotides not matched to a gene: 5. CDR3 sequence: CASGGTGDETQYF. The CDR3 DNA follows: TGTGCCAGCGGTGGGACAGGGGATGAGACCCAGTACTTC.

The CDR3 loop reads CASRLAISYEQYF. CDR3 nucleotides: TGCGCCAGCAGGCTAGCGATCTCCTACGAGCAGTACTTC. The V call is TRBV5-1, the J call TRBJ2-7, with D possibly matching TRBD2 (6 bases). This CDR3 contains 13 residues. Between the trimmed V and J ends, which lost 5 bases and 0 bases, there was a span of 9 bases. Germline lookup yields CDR1 SGHRS and CDR2 YFSETQ.

The rearrangement links TRBV6-5 to TRBJ1-1; D is possibly TRBD1 (5 bases). The CDR3 spans 15 residues. Germline V gene sequence: CDR1 MNHEY, CDR2 SVGAGI. Trimming removed 6 bases at V and 3 bases at J, with 17 bases between. The DNA of the CDR3 is TGTGCCAGCAGCCCGGACCGTTCGGGGGACACTGAAGCTTTCTTT. Translated: CASSPDRSGDTEAFF.

This clone appeared once. The J gene is TRBJ2-7, the V gene TRBV25-1, with TRBD2 matching over 9 bases. This CDR3 has 16 amino acids. Germline values: CDR1 MGHDK, CDR2 SYGVNS. V was pared by 2 bases and J by 5 bases, with 10 bases of the junction left unmatched. The chain's CDR3 is CASSELAGRGRDEQYF. In nucleotides, the CDR3 is TGTGCCAGCAGTGAACTAGCGGGGAGGGGTAGGGACGAGCAGTACTTC.

The J gene is TRBJ2-1, the V gene TRBV6-5, with D possibly TRBD2 on 6 matching bases. Germline V gene lookup returns CDR1 MNHEY and CDR2 SVGAGI. V was clipped by 2 bases and J by 3 bases, with 11 bases between them. This CDR3 region has 15 residues. CDR3 coding DNA: TGTGCCAGCAGTTACGGTGAGGAGGGCTACAATGAGCAGTTCTTC. This codes for CASSYGEEGYNEQFF.

CDR3 sequence reads: CASSLTGSVNQPQHF. CDR3 DNA sequence: TGTGCCAGCAGCTTAACAGGGAGCGTCAATCAGCCCCAGCATTTT. The rearrangement joins TRBV13 to TRBJ1-5; perhaps TRBD1 as D (6 bases). CDR3 length: 15 residues. Per germline, CDR1 PRHDT and CDR2 FYEKMQ (reference sequence). Between the trimmed V and J ends, which lost 2 bases and 3 bases, there was a span of 11 bases.

This chain uses TRBV29-1 with TRBJ1-2; 7 bases are a match to TRBD1. Germline V gene lookup returns CDR1 SQVTM and CDR2 ANQGSEA. V lost 5 bases to trimming and J lost 8 bases; unmatched junction nucleotides: 8. CDR3 length: 12 amino acids. CDR3 sequence reads: CSVRQGLEGYTF. The CDR3 region has the DNA TGCAGCGTTCGACAGGGACTAGAGGGCTACACCTTC.

With regard to this clone: One end of the junction is discordant with germline, which a read error may explain. This chain joins TRBV7-7 and TRBJ2-3, with 9 bases identical to TRBD2. Germline assignment: CDR1 SSHAT and CDR2 FNYEAQ (reference sequence). CDR3 size: 16 residues. The CDR3 spells CASSLAPAGGADTQYF. The DNA for the CDR3 is TGTGCTAGCAGCTTAGCGCCAGCGGGAGGTGCAGATACGCAGTATTTT.

V and J are TRBV5-6 and TRBJ2-2; maybe TRBD1 (6 bases). The ends were cut back, 1 base at V and 5 bases at J, with 15 bases in the middle. There are 16 residues in the CDR3. CDR1 is SGHDT, CDR2 YYEEEE, per germline. The CDR3 loop is CASSLTLGARTGELFF. The DNA for the CDR3 is TGTGCCAGCAGCTTGACGTTGGGGGCGCGGACCGGGGAGCTGTTTTTT.

The chain carries TRBV28 and TRBJ1-4; 7 nucleotides align to TRBD1. CDR3 length: 15 residues. Germline loops: CDR1 MDHEN, CDR2 SYDVKM. V lost 5 bases to trimming and J lost 5 bases; unmatched junction nucleotides: 8. The CDR3 DNA reads TGTGCCAGCAGTGGGAACAGGGGCTCAAATGAAAAACTGTTTTTT. Translation: CASSGNRGSNEKLFF.

V gene TRBV28 combines with J gene TRBJ2-7, with TRBD2 matching 8 bases. This CDR3 comprises 14 residues. V shed 7 bases, J shed 9 bases, and the junction held 14 bases outside the gene matches. The germline V gene encodes CDR1 MDHEN and CDR2 SYDVKM. The CDR3 sequence: CASTPGRGSTGQYF. In DNA form, the CDR3 reads TGTGCCAGCACCCCCGGGAGGGGATCTACGGGGCAGTACTTC.

This clone was counted between two and nine times. The sample contains more than one DNA sequence encoding this CDR3. The chain is built from TRBV19 and TRBJ1-1; perhaps TRBD1 as D (5 bases). Deletions cut 5 bases from V and 0 bases from J, with 7 bases between. There are 13 residues in the CDR3. In germline, CDR1 is LNHDA, CDR2 SQIVND (reference sequence). CDR3 sequence: CASSAGLNTEAFF. CDR3 coding DNA: TGTGCCAGTAGTGCAGGGTTGAACACTGAAGCTTTCTTT.

This chain uses TRBV30 with TRBJ1-5; tentative D call: TRBD1 (5 bases). V lost 4 bases and J 6 bases, leaving 16 bases between the germline ends. The CDR3 runs to 14 residues. Germline CDR1 GTSNPN, CDR2 SVGIG (reference sequence). The CDR3 sequence is CAWTLQGDGQPQHF. DNA of the CDR3: TGTGCCTGGACGCTTCAGGGTGACGGTCAGCCCCAGCATTTT.

J is TRBJ2-5 and V is TRBV11-2; 12 bases are a match to TRBD2. The V gene's germline CDR1 is SGHAT and CDR2 FQNNGV. The CDR3 sequence is 18 residues long. The junction had 12 bases not matched to a gene; V was cut back by 6 bases and J by 1 base. The CDR3 reads CASSSRGGLAGSQETQYF. The DNA of the CDR3 is TGTGCCAGCAGTTCTCGAGGTGGACTAGCGGGGAGCCAAGAGACCCAGTACTTC.